This TCR beta chain was identified in a study of early T cells in non-severe SARS-CoV-2 infection. Across the study: Sequencing input comprised bulk RNA from unsorted whole blood; chain pairing was not available.

This clonotype was seen at least ten times. Germline assignment: CDR1 KGHSH and CDR2 LQKENI. Trimming stripped 3 bases from V and 7 bases from J, with 7 bases between. This CDR3 is built from 12 residues. TCRdb re-called the 5' RACE reads through MiXCR, storing one row per CDR3 protein. This repertoire shows some 34,000 distinct CDR3 sequences, around 6.9% found once; its top ten account for less than 15%. The TCR was taken from an adult who was a healthcare worker with PCR-confirmed SARS-CoV-2 infection or an uninfected control (not recorded which). This sample comprised whole blood, obtained at baseline. This sequence joins TRBV18 and TRBJ1-5; D ambiguous. This CDR3 is CASSPASQPQHF. The CDR3 region has the DNA TGTGCCAGCTCACCGGCTAGCCAGCCCCAGCATTTT.